The rows below give T cell receptor beta chains drawn from one sample of a study of blood T cell repertoires in COVID-19. Assay: immunoSEQ multiplex PCR; the TCRdb copy retains only in-frame clones and omits some. This table has more than 85,000 clones, roughly 80% appearing once. Material for sequencing was peripheral blood. These receptors all stem from a woman aged 70 to 79 with acute or convalescent COVID-19. CDR3s include the opening cysteine and the closing phenylalanine or tryptophan. D genes are given only for firm matches. Size tells how often a clone was seen (once, few, many) or the class of an expanded clone, and some rows leave it out.

CDR3nt,CDR3aa,d_gene,j_gene,v_gene,abundance
TGTGCCAGCAGCTTGGTCGCGGAGGGGGCCAACGTCCTGACTTTC,CASSLVAEGANVLTF,NA,TRBJ2-6,TRBV5-4,NA
TGTGCCACCAGCGGGGACAGGGTAACTGACTATGGCTACACCTTC,CATSGDRVTDYGYTF,TRBD1,TRBJ1-2,TRBV15,NA
TGTGCCAGCAGCTTAGCGGGGACACTTCTCACTATTGGCTACACCTTC,CASSLAGTLLTIGYTF,NA,TRBJ1-2,TRBV7-2,NA
TGTGCCAGCAGCTTACGCCCCGGGGGAGCGAACACTGAAGCTTTCTTT,CASSLRPGGANTEAFF,NA,TRBJ1-1,TRBV11-2,NA
TGTGCCAGCAGCTCCCCTGGCAGGGACAATGGCTACACCTTC,CASSSPGRDNGYTF,NA,TRBJ1-2,TRBV9,NA
TGCGCCAGCGGATATGGGACAGTACATCAGCCCCAGCATTTT,CASGYGTVHQPQHF,TRBD1,TRBJ1-5,TRBV5-1,few
TGCGCCAGCAGCCAAGATCGGGGGGAAGGGTATGGCTACACCTTC,CASSQDRGEGYGYTF,NA,TRBJ1-2,TRBV4-1,NA
TGTGCCACCTGGGACAGGGTCTACGAGCAGTACTTC,CATWDRVYEQYF,TRBD1,TRBJ2-7,TRBV6-5,once
TGTGCCAGCAGGGCGGGGAGCGGGGGGACCGGGGAGCTGTTTTTT,CASRAGSGGTGELFF,TRBD2,TRBJ2-2,TRBV2,few
TGCGCCAGCAGCTTGGAGGGGGACAGGGGCACTGAAGCTTTCTTT,CASSLEGDRGTEAFF,TRBD1,TRBJ1-1,TRBV5-1,NA
TGTGCCACCAGCAGAGATTTAGGAGTAGGCAGGGGAGAGGCAGATACGCAGTATTTT,CATSRDLGVGRGEADTQYF,NA,TRBJ2-3,TRBV15,NA
TGTGCCAGCAGCGCCCGGACTAGCGGGGGGCAGAGCTCCTACAATGAGCAGTTCTTC,CASSARTSGGQSSYNEQFF,TRBD2,TRBJ2-1,TRBV9,NA
TGTGCCTGGAGTCACAGGGCCAATCAGCCCCAGCATTTT,CAWSHRANQPQHF,NA,TRBJ1-5,TRBV30,NA
TGTGCCAGCAGTCCGATGGAAGCGGGGTTGGCTTACAATGAGCAGTTCTTC,CASSPMEAGLAYNEQFF,TRBD2,TRBJ2-1,TRBV6-2/TRBV6-3,NA
TGTGCCACCCGGGACAGGGGTGATACGCAGTATTTT,CATRDRGDTQYF,TRBD1,TRBJ2-3,TRBV10-3,NA
TGTGCCAGCATGGAAGACAGAGGAAATCAGCCCCAGCATTTT,CASMEDRGNQPQHF,NA,TRBJ1-5,TRBV2,NA
TGCGCCAGCAGCTTGTCAGGAACTAATGAAAAACTGTTTTTT,CASSLSGTNEKLFF,NA,TRBJ1-4,TRBV5-1,once
TGCGCCAGCAGCTTCGTGGCAGAAGAGACCCAGTACTTC,CASSFVAEETQYF,NA,TRBJ2-5,TRBV5-1,few
TGTGCCAGCAGCATCTCGGACAGGGCGGTATTGGATACGCAGTATTTT,CASSISDRAVLDTQYF,NA,TRBJ2-3,TRBV21-1,NA
TGCGCCAGCAGCTTGGTGGCTCAAGAGACCCAGTACTTC,CASSLVAQETQYF,NA,TRBJ2-5,TRBV5-1,NA
TGTGCCAGCAGCCACACTTCCGGGACAGGGAACACCGGGGAGCTGTTTTTT,CASSHTSGTGNTGELFF,TRBD1,TRBJ2-2,TRBV11-2,NA
TGTGCCAGCAGTCCAGGGGTCGAGGGTGGAAACACCATATATTTT,CASSPGVEGGNTIYF,NA,TRBJ1-3,TRBV6-5,once
TGTGCCAGCAGCCCCCGAGCAGGGAAACATGGCTACACCTTC,CASSPRAGKHGYTF,NA,TRBJ1-2,TRBV5-4,NA
TGTGCCAGCGTAGGCCAGATCAGACTAAAACTGTTTTTT,CASVGQIRLKLFF,NA,TRBJ1-4,TRBV2,NA
TGCAGCGTTGGCCGACAGGGGTGGGAGCAGTACTTC,CSVGRQGWEQYF,TRBD1,TRBJ2-7,TRBV29-1,few
TGTGCCAGCAGCTTAGTTGGGACTAGCGGGGGACCCTCCTACGAGCAGTACTTC,CASSLVGTSGGPSYEQYF,TRBD2,TRBJ2-7,TRBV11-2,NA
TGTGCCAGCATGGCAGGGTCCTCTGGGGCCAACGTCCTGACTTTC,CASMAGSSGANVLTF,NA,TRBJ2-6,TRBV9,NA
TGTGCCAGCAGCGTCCGGTCCGGGACAGGCCCTTCAAATGAGCAGTTCTTC,CASSVRSGTGPSNEQFF,TRBD1,TRBJ2-1,TRBV9,NA
TGTGCCAGCAGCGGACAGGGACGGACGGCCAATCAGCCCCAGCATTTT,CASSGQGRTANQPQHF,TRBD1,TRBJ1-5,TRBV28,NA
TGTGCCAGCAGCCAAGCCCACAGGGGATTCAACACTGAAGCTTTCTTT,CASSQAHRGFNTEAFF,TRBD1,TRBJ1-1,TRBV3-1/TRBV3-2,few
TGTGCCAGCAGCGGTTCGACAGGGGCGATTCCGGGCTCTAACTATGGCTACACCTTC,CASSGSTGAIPGSNYGYTF,TRBD1,TRBJ1-2,TRBV5-6,NA
TGTGCCAGCAGCTTTCTAGCGGGGGCAACAGATACGCAGTATTTT,CASSFLAGATDTQYF,TRBD2,TRBJ2-3,TRBV7-9,NA
TGTGCCAGCACCACAGGAGGGTCTCTTTCGTTCTTC,CASTTGGSLSFF,NA,TRBJ2-1,TRBV7-9,many
TGTGCTAGTGGTTTGCCAGGGGGGTTTAACACCGGGGAGCTGTTTTTT,CASGLPGGFNTGELFF,NA,TRBJ2-2,TRBV12-5,NA
TGTGCCAGCAGCTTAGGTAGCGGGGTGAACAATGAGCAGTTCTTC,CASSLGSGVNNEQFF,TRBD2,TRBJ2-1,TRBV7-9,once
TGTGCCACCGGGACAGGACGAAATGAAAAACTGTTTTTT,CATGTGRNEKLFF,TRBD1,TRBJ1-4,TRBV10-3,NA
TGCCCCTGTTTTCGCCGTTGGGGGGCCCGGGGGGGGCAGCAGTACTTC,CPCFRRWGARGGQQYF,TRBD2,TRBJ2-7,TRBV5-1,NA
TGTGCCAGCAGTCCCCACCTACCCGGGGGTATTTACAATGAGCAGTTCTTC,CASSPHLPGGIYNEQFF,NA,TRBJ2-1,TRBV27,NA
TGTGCCAGCAGCCGTCGACAGGGCGAGGGGATCTCTGGCTACACCTTC,CASSRRQGEGISGYTF,TRBD1,TRBJ1-2,TRBV7-9,NA
TGTGCCAGCAGTTACTCCGGACAGGTTCCTAACTATGGCTACACCTTC,CASSYSGQVPNYGYTF,TRBD1,TRBJ1-2,TRBV6-2/TRBV6-3,NA
TGCAGTGCTAGCCCCTCGTACGAGCAGTACTTC,CSASPSYEQYF,NA,TRBJ2-7,TRBV20-1,NA
TGTGCCAGCTCACCACCTCGGGACAGGCCGTCAGATACGCAGTATTTT,CASSPPRDRPSDTQYF,TRBD1,TRBJ2-3,TRBV18,NA
TGTGCCTGGGAAGGGGGGGCGAGTAATCAGCCCCAGCATTTT,CAWEGGASNQPQHF,NA,TRBJ1-5,TRBV30,NA
TGTGCCAGCAGTGGAGCCTCAAGGGGTCAGCCCCAGCATTTT,CASSGASRGQPQHF,NA,TRBJ1-5,TRBV2,once
TGCGCCAGCAGCTTGGTTCCGGGTAGCAATCAGCCCCAGCATTTT,CASSLVPGSNQPQHF,NA,TRBJ1-5,TRBV5-1,few
TGTGCCAGCAGGGGGACATACTATGGCTACACCTTC,CASRGTYYGYTF,NA,TRBJ1-2,TRBV12-3/TRBV12-4,NA